Below are 24 T cell receptor beta chains sequenced from a single sample in a study of T-cell reconstitution after alpha-beta-depleted transplantation in children (dated by TCRdb to 2016 to 2018). The library was built by means of PCR. Instrument on record: Illumina HiSeq 2500. TCR libraries were prepared with molecular barcoding, using unique molecular identifiers to normalize TCRbeta repertoire quantification. Using fastp at Q25 and MiXCR, TCRdb reprocessed the public reads and kept productive beta chains. Rows matching on CDR3 protein sequence are summarized as one entry with the most common DNA and genes. This sample holds just over 950,000 distinct CDR3 sequences; around 30% were observed only once. 28% of the sample comes from the top ten. Taken with the paper, the label for treatment or condition translates to: allogeneic hematopoietic cell transplantation with graft depleted of TCRalphabeta T cells and CD19 B cells.

The sample consisted of PBMCs, mostly from graft donor cells, taken 360 days after TCRalphabeta/CD19-depleted stem cell transplant. Source of these receptors: a boy younger than two who had a stem cell transplant for SCID, so the T cells may come from the graft donor.

The V call is TRBV28, the J call TRBJ1-5; TRBD1 agrees at 9 bases. CDR3 length: 16 amino acids. Germline lookup yields CDR1 MDHEN and CDR2 SYDVKM. The V gene end was trimmed by 3 bases and the J gene end by 8 bases; junction bases not matched to a gene: 11. CDR3 protein: CASSLTGTGHVKPQHF. CDR3 nucleotides: TGTGCCAGCAGTTTGACCGGGACAGGGCATGTGAAGCCCCAGCATTTT.

A few counts support this clonotype. The chain carries TRBV12-3 or TRBV12-4 and TRBJ2-4; 9 nucleotides match TRBD1. This CDR3 contains 15 residues. The trim removed 6 bases at V and 2 bases at J, leaving 5 bases unmatched. The CDR3 sequence is CASSKGQGSKNIQYF. The CDR3 coding sequence is TGTGCCAGCAGCAAGGGACAGGGATCCAAAAACATTCAGTACTTC.

This clonotype was detected a few times. The V call is TRBV24-1, the J call TRBJ2-2, with TRBD2 identical over 8 bases. The CDR3 is 20 amino acids. Germline CDR1 KGHDR, CDR2 SFDVKD. The V gene end was trimmed by 1 base and the J gene end by 0 bases; junction bases not matched to a gene: 12. The CDR3 loop reads CATSDFEVNGGAPNTGELFF. The CDR3 nucleotides read TGTGCCACCAGTGATTTCGAAGTCAACGGGGGGGCCCCGAACACCGGGGAGCTGTTTTTT.

The chain couples TRBV12-3 or TRBV12-4 to TRBJ2-2; no clear D. The CDR3 runs 15 residues. V was shortened by 5 bases and J by 4 bases, with 14 bases between the two germline ends. The CDR3 is CASSPSRRRTGELFF. For the CDR3, the DNA is TGTGCCAGCAGTCCTTCTAGGCGTCGCACCGGGGAGCTGTTTTTT.

J is TRBJ2-1 and V is TRBV12-3 or TRBV12-4, with TRBD1 matching over 9 bases. Trimming cost V 6 bases and J 9 bases; bases outside gene matches: 15. The CDR3 spans 16 residues. The CDR3: CASRPRTGATISEQFF. The CDR3 DNA follows: TGTGCCAGCAGACCCAGGACAGGGGCGACTATCAGTGAGCAGTTCTTC.

This clonotype was detected only a few times. This chain connects TRBV12-3 or TRBV12-4 to TRBJ2-1, with 7 bases fitting TRBD1. The CDR3 totals 14 residues. Trimming at V came to 6 bases and at J to 9 bases, leaving 11 bases not matched to a gene. CDR3 DNA: TGTGCCAGCAGGTATCAGACAGGGTGGGTTGAGCAGTTCTTC. It codes for CASRYQTGWVEQFF.

The gene calls are TRBV25-1 and TRBJ2-7, with D perhaps TRBD2 (7 bases). Germline values: CDR1 MGHDK, CDR2 SYGVNS. The CDR3 spans 16 residues. The V end lost 1 base, the J end lost 3 bases, and 16 bases lay between the germline ends. This chain's CDR3 is CASSELSGGLFYEQYF. DNA of the CDR3: TGTGCCAGCAGTGAATTGTCGGGGGGCCTATTCTACGAGCAGTACTTC.

The J gene is TRBJ2-2, the V gene TRBV15; unclear D gene. V gave up 0 bases and J gave up 0 bases, with 5 bases separating them. There are 15 residues in the CDR3. Germline CDR1 is LNHNV and CDR2 is YYDKDF (reference sequence). The chain's CDR3 is CATSREAANTGELFF. In DNA, the CDR3 is TGTGCCACCAGCAGAGAGGCCGCGAACACCGGGGAGCTGTTTTTT.

This CDR3 reads CASSIGGGPYNEQFF. CDR3 coding DNA: TGTGCCAGCAGTATCGGCGGGGGCCCCTACAATGAGCAGTTCTTC. The chain has TRBV6-2 or TRBV6-3 and TRBJ2-1; TRBD2 is a possible D gene (7 bases). Per germline, CDR1 MNHEY and CDR2 SVGEGT. The V gene lost 5 bases and the J gene lost 2 bases, with 13 bases spanning the gap. The CDR3 contains 15 residues.

This chain links TRBV29-1 with TRBJ2-5; 9 nucleotides line up with TRBD1. The CDR3 covers 13 residues. The junction had 5 bases not matched to a gene; V was cut back by 8 bases and J by 1 base. In germline, CDR1 is SQVTM, CDR2 ANQGSEA. The CDR3 region has the DNA TGCAGCTTCCACAGGGGGCCCCAAGAGACCCAGTACTTC. Its protein is CSFHRGPQETQYF.

This clonotype was seen more than once but under ten times. The genes are TRBV7-9 and TRBJ2-1, with D possibly TRBD2 on 6 matching bases. CDR1 is SEHNR, CDR2 FQNEAQ, per germline (reference sequence). The CDR3 covers 17 residues. Trimming shortened V by 6 bases and J by 1 base, and 19 bases separated the two germline ends. The DNA of the CDR3 is TGTGCCAGCAGTACCGGGGGACCAGGAGTTTCCTACAATGAGCAGTTCTTC. Translation gives CASSTGGPGVSYNEQFF. The full variable domain, its missing parts supplied by reference TRBV7-9 and TRBJ2-1, is DTGVSQNPRHKITKRGQNVTFRCDPISEHNRLYWYRQTLGQGPEFLTYFQNEAQLEKSRLLSDRFSAERPKGSFSTLEIQRTEQGDSAMYLCASSTGGPGVSYNEQFFGPGTRLTVL.

This sequence joins TRBV7-8 and TRBJ2-3; 10 nucleotides match TRBD1. With 5 bases clipped from V and 6 bases from J, the junction kept 2 bases outside the gene matches. Germline CDR1 and CDR2: SGHVS and FQNEAQ. The CDR3 runs to 13 residues. CDR3 loop: CASSRQGADTQYF. CDR3 nucleotides: TGTGCCAGCAGCCGACAGGGGGCGGATACGCAGTATTTT.

This clonotype has at least ten counts. This chain connects TRBV27 to TRBJ1-5; D gene uncertain. Germline CDR1 MNHEY, CDR2 SMNVEV (reference sequence). There are 13 residues in the CDR3. Trimming stripped 5 bases from V and 6 bases from J, with 11 bases between. The CDR3 protein is CASSRGFGQPQHF. For the CDR3, the DNA is TGTGCCAGCAGTCGAGGGTTCGGTCAGCCCCAGCATTTT.

In this sample, this clonotype turned up a few times. The chain employs TRBV7-7 and TRBJ2-5; no clear D gene. The V and J ends lost 2 bases and 1 base respectively, with 8 bases between them. The CDR3 sequence is 14 residues long. Per the germline V gene, CDR1 is SSHAT and CDR2 is FNYEAQ (reference sequence). In nucleotides, the CDR3 is TGTGCCAGCAGCTTAAATCTGGTCCAAGAGACCCAGTACTTC. It yields the protein CASSLNLVQETQYF.

The J gene is TRBJ2-7, the V gene TRBV14; TRBD1 matches at 8 bases. V shed 2 bases, J shed 3 bases, and the junction held 12 bases outside the gene matches. Germline CDR1 and CDR2: SGHDN and FVKESK. The length of the CDR3 is 17 residues. The DNA for the CDR3 is TGTGCCAGCAGCCAAAGGGGCGTGAACAGGGGGGTCTACGAGCAGTACTTC. Translated, it gives CASSQRGVNRGVYEQYF.

The chain is built from TRBV4-2 and TRBJ1-2; no reliable D call. Germline assignment: CDR1 LGHNA and CDR2 YNFKEQ. The CDR3 extends over 15 amino acids. V was shortened by 0 bases and J by 4 bases, with 12 bases between the two germline ends. CDR3 coding DNA: TGTGCCAGCAGCCAAGAAAGGGCGCTATTCTATGGCTACACCTTC. The encoded protein is CASSQERALFYGYTF.

The chain couples TRBV7-2 to TRBJ1-5; 8 bases match TRBD1. Germline V gene data show CDR1 as SGHTA and CDR2 as FQGNSA. Unmatched junction bases numbered 9, after V lost 2 bases and J lost 3 bases. This CDR3 contains 17 residues. CDR3 nucleotides: TGTGCCAGCAGCTTATTCAGGGGGCAGAGCGACAATCAGCCCCAGCATTTT. The encoded protein is CASSLFRGQSDNQPQHF.

This clonotype came up a few times. This chain connects TRBV12-3 or TRBV12-4 to TRBJ2-3; 8 bases agree with TRBD1. CDR3 size: 16 residues. Trimming took 6 bases from V and 5 from J; bases not matched to a gene: 13. This chain's CDR3 is CASRPITGGREDTQYF. DNA of the CDR3: TGTGCCAGCAGGCCTATAACAGGGGGGCGGGAAGATACGCAGTATTTT.

This clonotype was counted a few times. This chain connects TRBV2 to TRBJ2-5; 10 bases line up with TRBD1. CDR3 length: 16 amino acids. Trimming took 2 bases from V and 6 from J; bases not matched to a gene: 9. Germline V gives CDR1 SNHLY, CDR2 FYNNEI. The CDR3 DNA is TGTGCCAGCAGTGAATCTAGGCCGGGACAGGGGAAGACCCAGTACTTC. It is translated as CASSESRPGQGKTQYF.

The rearrangement uses TRBV11-2 and TRBJ2-2, with D possibly being TRBD1 (5 bases). This CDR3 has 15 residues. Trimming pared 5 bases from V and 4 bases from J, leaving 14 bases between. CDR1 and CDR2 from the germline V gene are SGHAT and FQNNGV. CDR3 region: CASSPDRLFTGELFF. In DNA, the CDR3 is TGTGCCAGCAGCCCCGACAGATTATTCACCGGGGAGCTGTTTTTT.

The J gene is TRBJ2-7, the V gene TRBV9; possible D gene TRBD1, 6 bases. CDR1 is SGDLS, CDR2 YYNGEE, per germline. The V end was cut by 6 bases, the J end by 2 bases, with 12 bases between. This CDR3 comprises 13 residues. As DNA, the CDR3 is TGTGCCAGCATAATAGGGGGAACCTACGAGCAGTACTTC. This gives the protein CASIIGGTYEQYF.

This clonotype was found once. The CDR3, as DNA: TGTGCCAGCAGTTTATCAGGGACCCCCGGGGAGCTGTTTTTT. Translated: CASSLSGTPGELFF. J is TRBJ2-2 and V is TRBV27; D is tentatively TRBD1 or TRBD2 (5 bases each). The CDR3 is 14 residues long. The V gene lost 0 bases and the J gene lost 6 bases, with 8 bases spanning the gap. In germline, CDR1 is MNHEY, CDR2 SMNVEV (reference sequence).

This clonotype was seen a few times. For the CDR3, the DNA is TGTGCCAGCAGCCGGCGTGGGGACTACGAGCAGTACTTC. This translates into CASSRRGDYEQYF. The chain carries TRBV13 and TRBJ2-7, with D unclear. The CDR3 runs to 13 residues. V was cut by 5 bases and J by 3 bases, with 11 bases left in between. Germline V gene sequence: CDR1 PRHDT, CDR2 FYEKMQ (reference sequence).

This clonotype was seen a handful of times. The chain combines TRBV4-2 with TRBJ2-1; 7 bases are a match to TRBD2. CDR1 and CDR2 (germline): LGHNA, YNFKEQ. V was clipped by 4 bases and J by 0 bases; unmatched bases: 12. CDR3 length equals 18 residues. The DNA for the CDR3 is TGTGCCAGCAGCCTCCGGGGAGTGGGGGGGAGCTCCTACAATGAGCAGTTCTTC. Its protein product is CASSLRGVGGSSYNEQFF.